This section outlines one T cell receptor beta chain sequence together with its context. With V trimmed by 5 bases and J by 1 base, 6 bases remained unmatched. The germline V gene has CDR1 LGHNT and CDR2 FRNRAP. The CDR3 sequence is 16 residues long. Recovered status applied to Cohort 3 donors who had two consecutive negative PCRs. It also applied to those with clearance or with symptom resolution. This entry is derived from a study of blood T cell repertoires in COVID-19. Study context: From the United States, Italy and Spain came samples of acute and convalescent COVID-19.

Authors' methods: Amplification with reference gene primers provided the estimates of nucleated cell counts. Sequenced by immunoSEQ multiplex PCR; TCRdb stores in-frame clones only, minus some. V and J calls and clone size are copied from that table; D and trimming were computed from the DNA. The sample includes 200,000 to 250,000 clones, about four fifths of them seen just once. Sequences were obtained from PBMCs or T cells enriched from blood (not recorded which). This receptor was obtained from a woman aged 55-69 years who had recovered from COVID-19. The gene calls are TRBV12-5 and TRBJ2-3, with TRBD1 identical over 10 bases. CDR3 region: CASGPPGTGGTDTQYF. Written as DNA, the CDR3 is TGTGCTAGTGGTCCCCCCGGGACAGGGGGCACAGATACGCAGTATTTT.